The 31 T cell receptor beta chains below were found in one sample sequenced in a study of T cell responses to AZD1222 COVID-19 vaccine. Produced via immunoSEQ multiplex PCR; TCRdb's table is partial and in-frame only. The table lists about 96,000 clones, roughly 90% of them singletons. The sample consisted of peripheral blood, taken on day 0 of AZD1222 vaccination. Receptors originate from an adult in good health.

Only a few counts were recorded for this clone. The DNA of the CDR3 is TGTGCCAGCAGCCCGCGACAGGGGGCGGCTACTGAAGCTTTCTTT. It is translated as CASSPRQGAATEAFF. The chain joins TRBV7-3 to TRBJ1-1, with TRBD1 matching 10 bases. The CDR3 length is 15 residues. V shed 5 bases, J shed 5 bases, and the junction held 8 bases outside the gene matches. Germline V lookup: CDR1 SGHTA, CDR2 FQGTGA.

In this sample, this clone turned up a few times. The CDR3 DNA sequence: TGTGCCAGCAGCCCCATCGGACAGGGAGAGACCCAGTACTTC. Translation gives CASSPIGQGETQYF. The V gene is TRBV7-3, the J gene TRBJ2-5, with 8 bases lining up with TRBD1. V trimming: 5 bases; J trimming: 4 bases; junction bases outside the gene matches: 6. The CDR3 has 14 amino acids. The germline gives CDR1 SGHTA, CDR2 FQGTGA.

The rearrangement uses TRBV11-1 and TRBJ1-2; no reliable D call. Trimming took 1 base from V and 4 from J, leaving 7 bases between them. Germline V gene data show CDR1 as SGHAT and CDR2 as FQDESV (reference sequence). The CDR3 contains 13 residues. The CDR3 loop is CASSLDHFYGYTF. In nucleotides, the CDR3 is TGTGCCAGCAGCTTAGACCACTTCTATGGCTACACCTTC. The complete variable domain, with remaining parts taken from reference TRBV11-1 and TRBJ1-2, reads EAEVAQSPRYKITEKSQAVAFWCDPISGHATLYWYRQILGQGPELLVQFQDESVVDDSQLPKDRFSAERLKGVDSTLKIQPAELGDSAMYLCASSLDHFYGYTFGSGTRLTVV.

The chain's CDR3 is CASSPELGTGGHQPQHF. The CDR3 DNA is TGTGCCAGTAGTCCGGAGCTCGGGACAGGGGGCCATCAGCCCCAGCATTTT. The chain carries TRBV19 and TRBJ1-5, with 12 bases fitting TRBD1. CDR3 length equals 17 residues. J lost 5 bases, V lost 5 bases, and 10 bases had no gene match. From germline, CDR1 is LNHDA and CDR2 SQIVND (reference sequence). The whole variable domain, remainder taken from reference TRBV19 and TRBJ1-5, is DGGITQSPKYLFRKEGQNVTLSCEQNLNHDAMYWYRQDPGQGLRLIYYSQIVNDFQKGDIAEGYSVSREKKESFPLTVTSAQKNPTAFYLCASSPELGTGGHQPQHFGDGTRLSIL.

This rearrangement joins TRBV28 to TRBJ1-5; D is unresolved. V dropped 10 bases and J dropped 7 bases, with 20 bases sitting between them. The CDR3 extends over 14 amino acids. Germline V lookup: CDR1 MDHEN, CDR2 SYDVKM. CDR3 amino acids: CATLLGPLGQPQHF. The CDR3 DNA reads TGTGCCACCCTATTAGGACCTCTAGGACAGCCCCAGCATTTT.

V gene TRBV19 combines with J gene TRBJ1-2, with D possibly TRBD1 on 6 matching bases. The CDR3 consists of 12 residues. V was cut by 7 bases and J by 8 bases, with 14 bases left in between. Per the germline V gene, CDR1 is LNHDA and CDR2 is SQIVND (reference sequence). The DNA for the CDR3 is TGTGCCAGTAATCAGGGGCCGGGGGGCTACACCTTC. It codes for CASNQGPGGYTF.

The gene calls are TRBV15 and TRBJ2-1, with D perhaps matching TRBD1 or TRBD2 (5 bases each). The ends were cut back, 0 bases at V and 7 bases at J, with 10 bases in the middle. The CDR3 loop spans 14 amino acids. Germline V gene sequence: CDR1 LNHNV, CDR2 YYDKDF (reference sequence). CDR3 bases: TGTGCCACCAGCAGAGAGGGGGAAGTAAATGAGCAGTTCTTC. This translates into CATSREGEVNEQFF.

The gene calls are TRBV4-3 and TRBJ2-1; 7 positions agree with TRBD2. The CDR3 is 15 residues long. The junction had 8 bases not matched to a gene; V was cut back by 1 base and J by 8 bases. From germline, CDR1 is LGHNA and CDR2 YSLEER. The DNA for the CDR3 is TGCGCCAGCAGCCAAGCTGGCGGGAGAGGCGATGAGCAGTTCTTC. It translates to CASSQAGGRGDEQFF.

The chain combines TRBV6-5 with TRBJ2-2; 7 nucleotides agree with TRBD1. The V and J ends lost 5 bases and 4 bases, in that order; junction bases with no gene match: 7. The CDR3 sequence is 15 residues long. From germline, CDR1 is MNHEY and CDR2 SVGAGI. CDR3 region: CASSIGQVITGELFF. The CDR3 DNA reads as TGTGCCAGCAGTATTGGACAGGTGATCACCGGGGAGCTGTTTTTT.

CDR3 in amino acids: CASSIVSGSSYNEQFF. The CDR3 coding sequence is TGTGCCAGTAGTATAGTGAGCGGGAGCTCCTACAATGAGCAGTTCTTC. The chain uses TRBV19 and TRBJ2-1; TRBD2 matches at 8 bases. Trimming at V came to 1 base and at J to 0 bases, leaving 2 bases not matched to a gene. This CDR3 comprises 16 residues. Germline V gives CDR1 LNHDA, CDR2 SQIVND (reference sequence).

This chain joins TRBV18 and TRBJ1-1; 7 bases map to TRBD1. With V trimmed by 0 bases and J by 4 bases, 2 bases remained unmatched. Per the germline V gene, CDR1 is KGHSH and CDR2 is LQKENI. The CDR3 is 14 amino acids. CDR3 bases: TGTGCCAGCTCACCACCCAGGGGGGTCACTGAAGCTTTCTTT. This translates into CASSPPRGVTEAFF. The full variable domain, in which reference TRBV18 and TRBJ1-1 provide the parts outside the CDR3, is NAGVMQNPRHLVRRRGQEARLRCSPMKGHSHVYWYRQLPEEGLKFMVYLQKENIIDESGMPKERFSAEFPKEGPSILRIQQVVRGDSAAYFCASSPPRGVTEAFFGQGTRLTVV.

The chain is built from TRBV27 and TRBJ2-5; TRBD1 might be the D (5 bases). In germline, CDR1 is MNHEY, CDR2 SMNVEV (reference sequence). The CDR3 runs to 14 residues. Trimming pared 8 bases from V and 5 bases from J, leaving 18 bases between. CDR3: CASAIRRASETQYF. CDR3 in DNA: TGTGCCAGCGCCATCCGCAGGGCTAGTGAGACCCAGTACTTC.

The V call is TRBV5-4, the J call TRBJ2-7; D perhaps matches TRBD1 (6 bases). Per the germline V gene, CDR1 is SGHNT and CDR2 is YYREEE (reference sequence). The V end was cut by 1 base, the J end by 0 bases, with 20 bases between. CDR3 length: 18 amino acids. The CDR3 is CASSLPPRTTGISYEQYF. CDR3 in DNA: TGTGCCAGCAGCTTGCCCCCTCGAACCACAGGGATCTCCTACGAGCAGTACTTC.

The CDR3 spells CASSLPSGSQETQYF. The DNA for the CDR3 is TGCGCCAGCAGCTTACCTAGCGGGAGCCAAGAGACCCAGTACTTC. This chain uses TRBV5-1 with TRBJ2-5; 10 bases line up with TRBD2. The trim removed 2 bases at V and 1 base at J, leaving 2 bases unmatched. The CDR3 totals 15 residues. Germline V CDR1 and CDR2: SGHRS, YFSETQ.

This clone was recorded once. The chain is built from TRBV6-2 or TRBV6-3 and TRBJ1-2, with a tentative D call TRBD1 (5 bases). This CDR3 is 14 amino acids long. Germline loops: CDR1 MNHEY, CDR2 SVGEGT. V lost 2 bases and J lost 5, with 12 bases in between. This CDR3 is CASSYLGREYGYTF. Written as DNA, the CDR3 is TGTGCCAGCAGTTACCTGGGCAGGGAATATGGCTACACCTTC.

This chain joins TRBV7-2 and TRBJ2-1; D is undetermined. CDR3 length: 14 amino acids. Germline lookup yields CDR1 SGHTA and CDR2 FQGNSA. Between the trimmed V and J ends, which lost 1 base and 4 bases, there was a span of 8 bases. This chain's CDR3 is CASSLEQLYNEQFF. DNA of the CDR3: TGTGCCAGCAGCTTAGAGCAGCTTTACAATGAGCAGTTCTTC. Full variable domain (rest looked up from reference TRBV7-2 and TRBJ2-1): GAGVSQSPSNKVTEKGKDVELRCDPISGHTALYWYRQSLGQGLEFLIYFQGNSAPDKSGLPSDRFSAERTGGSVSTLTIQRTQQEDSAVYLCASSLEQLYNEQFFGPGTRLTVL.

This chain uses TRBV5-1 with TRBJ2-2, with 14 bases aligning to TRBD2. Per germline, CDR1 SGHRS and CDR2 YFSETQ. This CDR3 spans 16 amino acids. The junction had 5 bases not matched to a gene; V was cut back by 4 bases and J by 6 bases. The CDR3 loop is CASSIGLAGGPGELFF. The CDR3 nucleotides are TGCGCCAGCAGCATAGGACTAGCGGGAGGTCCCGGGGAGCTGTTTTTT.

The V and J genes are TRBV7-3 and TRBJ2-6; D is undetermined. V lost 5 bases, J lost 0 bases, and 17 bases lay in between. Germline V gene lookup returns CDR1 SGHTA and CDR2 FQGTGA. This CDR3 comprises 18 residues. CDR3: CASSPSGPSSSGANVLTF. The CDR3 DNA is TGTGCCAGCAGCCCCTCTGGCCCTTCGAGCTCTGGGGCCAACGTCCTGACTTTC.

The CDR3 is CASSRGAGGENIQYF. CDR3 bases: TGTGCCAGCAGCCGTGGGGCAGGGGGTGAAAACATTCAGTACTTC. The chain uses TRBV7-2 and TRBJ2-4, with 7 nucleotides matching TRBD1. With 5 bases clipped from V and 5 bases from J, the junction kept 9 bases outside the gene matches. The length of the CDR3 is 15 residues. From germline, CDR1 is SGHTA and CDR2 FQGNSA.

V gene TRBV6-5 combines with J gene TRBJ2-2, with D hard to call. This CDR3 spans 14 amino acids. V lost 0 bases and J lost 2, with 4 bases in between. Germline CDR1 MNHEY, CDR2 SVGAGI. As DNA, the CDR3 is TGTGCCAGCAGTTACTCGTTAAACACCGGGGAGCTGTTTTTT. Amino acids: CASSYSLNTGELFF.

The genes are TRBV5-1 and TRBJ1-1; D is uncertain. The V end was cut by 2 bases, the J end by 6 bases, with 14 bases between. The germline V gene has CDR1 SGHRS and CDR2 YFSETQ. The CDR3 has 14 amino acids. CDR3 protein: CASSFQADNPEAFF. The CDR3 DNA follows: TGCGCCAGCAGCTTCCAGGCCGACAATCCTGAAGCTTTCTTT.

This rearrangement joins TRBV7-2 to TRBJ2-3, with D uncertain. The CDR3 loop spans 13 amino acids. The germline V gene encodes CDR1 SGHTA and CDR2 FQGNSA. Trimming cost V 4 bases and J 0 bases, with 5 bases left between them. CDR3 coding DNA: TGTGCCAGCAGCTCTACTAGCACAGATACGCAGTATTTT. Translating it yields CASSSTSTDTQYF. Filled out from reference TRBV7-2 and TRBJ2-3, the complete variable domain reads GAGVSQSPSNKVTEKGKDVELRCDPISGHTALYWYRQSLGQGLEFLIYFQGNSAPDKSGLPSDRFSAERTGGSVSTLTIQRTQQEDSAVYLCASSSTSTDTQYFGPGTRLTVL.

This sequence joins TRBV7-9 and TRBJ2-2, with 12 bases identical to TRBD2. The CDR3 sequence is 17 residues long. V gave up 1 base and J gave up 7 bases; unmatched junction bases: 7. Germline CDR1 SEHNR, CDR2 FQNEAQ (reference sequence). CDR3: CASSLGSGLAGFGELFF. For the CDR3, the DNA is TGTGCCAGCAGCTTAGGATCTGGACTAGCGGGATTCGGGGAGCTGTTTTTT.

The chain has TRBV11-1 and TRBJ2-5; 8 nucleotides line up with TRBD1. The CDR3 has 14 residues. In germline, CDR1 is SGHAT, CDR2 FQDESV (reference sequence). The V and J ends lost 4 bases and 5 bases, in that order; junction bases with no gene match: 6. This chain's CDR3 is CASSSQGARETQYF. The CDR3 DNA reads as TGTGCCAGCAGCTCCCAGGGGGCGCGGGAGACCCAGTACTTC.

This clone appeared a single time. The chain is built from TRBV28 and TRBJ2-7; D not resolved. Germline CDR1 reads MDHEN; CDR2 reads SYDVKM. V was pared by 3 bases and J by 5 bases, with 8 bases between. The CDR3 has 12 amino acids. CDR3 coding DNA: TGTGCCAGCAGTTTGATACAGAACGAGCAGTACTTC. Its protein product is CASSLIQNEQYF.

This rearrangement joins TRBV5-5 to TRBJ2-3, with 9 bases that match TRBD2. Unmatched junction bases numbered 9, after V lost 2 bases and J lost 5 bases. CDR1 is SGHKS, CDR2 YYEKEE, per germline (reference sequence). This CDR3 region has 16 residues. CDR3 region: CASSLGLATVLDTQYF. Here the CDR3 DNA reads TGTGCCAGCAGCTTAGGACTAGCGACGGTTCTAGATACGCAGTATTTT.

The genes are TRBV7-2 and TRBJ2-7; TRBD2 matches at 8 bases. CDR3 length: 13 residues. V dropped 5 bases and J dropped 7; count of bases not matched to a gene: 7. Germline CDR1 SGHTA, CDR2 FQGNSA. The CDR3 nucleotides read TGTGCCAGCAGCCTTGGACTAGCAGGGGAGCAGTACTTC. Amino acid sequence: CASSLGLAGEQYF.

This chain uses TRBV30 with TRBJ2-4; TRBD1 agrees at 8 bases. The CDR3 is made up of 19 amino acids. Germline V gene sequence: CDR1 GTSNPN, CDR2 SVGIG (reference sequence). The ends lost 2 bases at V and 0 bases at J; junction bases unmatched: 15. This CDR3 reads CAWSPRDRSFGVAKNIQYF. CDR3 sequence (DNA): TGTGCCTGGAGTCCCCGGGACAGGAGCTTTGGGGTAGCCAAAAACATTCAGTACTTC.

This clone was found a few times. This chain joins TRBV5-1 and TRBJ1-2; 10 nucleotides agree with TRBD1. This CDR3 region has 15 residues. V was pared by 3 bases and J by 2 bases, with 4 bases of the junction left unmatched. Germline values: CDR1 SGHRS, CDR2 YFSETQ. In DNA, the CDR3 is TGCGCCAGCAGCTGGGGGACAGGGGAGAACTATGGCTACACCTTC. This sequence encodes CASSWGTGENYGYTF.

A word on this clone: The germline gene is not matched at one end of the junction; a read error may be the cause. The chain is built from TRBV20-1 and TRBJ2-7; perhaps TRBD2 as D (6 bases). This CDR3 comprises 9 residues. Germline assignment: CDR1 DFQATT and CDR2 SNEGSKA (reference sequence). The CDR3, as DNA: TGCAGTGCTGGGGTGGAGGGTTTATTC. Residues: CSAGVEGLF.

The chain is built from TRBV7-2 and TRBJ2-7; 10 bases agree with TRBD1. The CDR3 totals 15 residues. Germline V gives CDR1 SGHTA, CDR2 FQGNSA. The ends lost 5 bases at V and 3 bases at J; junction bases unmatched: 7. The CDR3 region is CASSPDRGANYEQYF. CDR3 nucleotides: TGTGCCAGCAGCCCGGACAGGGGGGCCAACTACGAGCAGTACTTC.